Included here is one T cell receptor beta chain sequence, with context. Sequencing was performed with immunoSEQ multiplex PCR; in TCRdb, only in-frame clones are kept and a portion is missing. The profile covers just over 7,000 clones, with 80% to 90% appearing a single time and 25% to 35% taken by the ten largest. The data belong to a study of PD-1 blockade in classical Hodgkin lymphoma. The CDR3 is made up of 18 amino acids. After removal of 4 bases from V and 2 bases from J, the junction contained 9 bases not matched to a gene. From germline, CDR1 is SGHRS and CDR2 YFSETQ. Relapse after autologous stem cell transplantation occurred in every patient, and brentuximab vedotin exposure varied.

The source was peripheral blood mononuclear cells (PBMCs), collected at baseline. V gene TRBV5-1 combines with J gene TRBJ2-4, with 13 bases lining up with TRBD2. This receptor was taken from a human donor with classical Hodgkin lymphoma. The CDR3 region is CASSGRTSGSPTKNIQYF. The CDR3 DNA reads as TGCGCCAGCAGCGGCCGGACTAGCGGGAGCCCAACCAAAAACATTCAGTACTTC.